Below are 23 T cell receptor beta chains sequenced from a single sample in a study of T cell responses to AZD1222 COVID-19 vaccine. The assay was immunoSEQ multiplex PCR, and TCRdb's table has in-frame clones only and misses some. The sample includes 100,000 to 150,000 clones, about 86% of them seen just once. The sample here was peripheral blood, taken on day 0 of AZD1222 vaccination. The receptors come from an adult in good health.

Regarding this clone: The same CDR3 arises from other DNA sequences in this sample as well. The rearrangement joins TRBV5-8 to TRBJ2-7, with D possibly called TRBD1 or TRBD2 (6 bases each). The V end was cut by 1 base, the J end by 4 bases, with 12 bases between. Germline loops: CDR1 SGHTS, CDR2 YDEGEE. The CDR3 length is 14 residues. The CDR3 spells CASSLPGGGYEQYF. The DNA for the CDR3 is TGTGCCAGCAGCTTGCCAGGAGGGGGTTACGAGCAGTACTTC.

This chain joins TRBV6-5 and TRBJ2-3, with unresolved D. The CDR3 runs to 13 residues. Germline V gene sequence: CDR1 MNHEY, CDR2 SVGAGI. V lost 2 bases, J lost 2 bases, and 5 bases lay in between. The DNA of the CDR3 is TGTGCCAGCAGTTACAGGTACACAGATACGCAGTATTTT. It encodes CASSYRYTDTQYF.

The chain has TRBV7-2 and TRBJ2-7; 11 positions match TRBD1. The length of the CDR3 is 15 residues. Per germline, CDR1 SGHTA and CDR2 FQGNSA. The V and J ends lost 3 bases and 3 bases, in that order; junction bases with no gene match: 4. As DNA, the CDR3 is TGTGCCAGCAGCTTCGGACAGGGGGCATTCTACGAGCAGTACTTC. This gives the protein CASSFGQGAFYEQYF.

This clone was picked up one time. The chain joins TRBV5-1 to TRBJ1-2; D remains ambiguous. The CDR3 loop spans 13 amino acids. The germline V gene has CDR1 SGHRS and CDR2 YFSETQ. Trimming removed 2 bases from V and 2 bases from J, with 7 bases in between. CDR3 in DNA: TGCGCCAGCAGCTTTAGAGAAAACTATGGCTACACCTTC. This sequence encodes CASSFRENYGYTF.

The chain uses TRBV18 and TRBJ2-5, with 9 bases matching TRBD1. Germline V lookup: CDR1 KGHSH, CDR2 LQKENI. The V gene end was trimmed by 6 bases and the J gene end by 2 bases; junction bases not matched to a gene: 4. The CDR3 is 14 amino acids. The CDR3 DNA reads TGTGCCAGCTCCGAGGACAGGGGACAAGAGACCCAGTACTTC. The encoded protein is CASSEDRGQETQYF.

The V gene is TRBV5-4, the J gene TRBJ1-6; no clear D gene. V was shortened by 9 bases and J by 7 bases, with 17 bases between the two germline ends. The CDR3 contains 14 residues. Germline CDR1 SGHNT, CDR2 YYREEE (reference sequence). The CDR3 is CATRFRRENSPLHF. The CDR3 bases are TGTGCCACCCGGTTCAGGAGGGAGAATTCACCCCTCCACTTT.

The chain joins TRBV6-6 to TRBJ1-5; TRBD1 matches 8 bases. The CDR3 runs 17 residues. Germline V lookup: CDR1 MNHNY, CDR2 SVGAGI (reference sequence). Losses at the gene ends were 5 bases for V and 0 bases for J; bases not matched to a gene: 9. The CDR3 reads CASSPKTGAYSNQPQHF. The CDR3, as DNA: TGTGCCAGCAGTCCAAAGACAGGGGCCTATAGCAATCAGCCCCAGCATTTT.

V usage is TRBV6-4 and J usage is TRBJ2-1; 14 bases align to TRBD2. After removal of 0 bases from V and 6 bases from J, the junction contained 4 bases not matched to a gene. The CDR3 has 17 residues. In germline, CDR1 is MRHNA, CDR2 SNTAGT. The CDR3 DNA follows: TGTGCCAGCAGTGACTCTGGGACTAGCGGGGGAGGCAATGAGCAGTTCTTC. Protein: CASSDSGTSGGGNEQFF.

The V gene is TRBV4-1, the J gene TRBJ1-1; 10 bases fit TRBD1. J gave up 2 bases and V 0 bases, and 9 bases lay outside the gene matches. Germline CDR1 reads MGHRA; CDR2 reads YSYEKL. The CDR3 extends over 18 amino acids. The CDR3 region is CASSQDPPGQGTNTEAFF. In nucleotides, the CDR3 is TGCGCCAGCAGCCAAGACCCACCGGGACAGGGGACCAACACTGAAGCTTTCTTT.

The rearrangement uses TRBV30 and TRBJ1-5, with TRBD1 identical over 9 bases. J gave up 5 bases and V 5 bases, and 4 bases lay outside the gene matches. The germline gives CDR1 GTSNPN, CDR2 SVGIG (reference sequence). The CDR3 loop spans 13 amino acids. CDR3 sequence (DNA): TGTGCCTGGGGGGGACAGGGTCATCAGCCCCAGCATTTT. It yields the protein CAWGGQGHQPQHF.

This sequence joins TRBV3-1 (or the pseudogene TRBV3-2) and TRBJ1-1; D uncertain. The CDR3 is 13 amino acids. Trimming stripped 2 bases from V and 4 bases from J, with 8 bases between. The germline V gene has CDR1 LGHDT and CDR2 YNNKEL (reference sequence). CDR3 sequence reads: CASSQTRRTEAFF. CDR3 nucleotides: TGTGCCAGCAGCCAAACCCGTCGCACTGAAGCTTTCTTT.

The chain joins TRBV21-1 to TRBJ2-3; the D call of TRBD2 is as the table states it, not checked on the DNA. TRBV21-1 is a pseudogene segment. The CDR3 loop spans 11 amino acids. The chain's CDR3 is CASSVLDTQYF. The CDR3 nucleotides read TGTGCCAGCAGCGTTCTTGATACGCAGTATTTT.

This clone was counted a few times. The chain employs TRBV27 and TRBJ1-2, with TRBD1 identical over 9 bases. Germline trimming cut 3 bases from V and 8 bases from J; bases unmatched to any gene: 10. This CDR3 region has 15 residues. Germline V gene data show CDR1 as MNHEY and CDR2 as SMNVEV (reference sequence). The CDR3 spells CASSFSGTGSGGYTF. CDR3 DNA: TGTGCCAGCAGTTTCTCCGGGACAGGGTCTGGAGGCTACACCTTC.

CDR3 in DNA: TGTGCCAGCAGTTACCACTACGAGCAGTACTTC. The encoded protein is CASSYHYEQYF. The gene calls are TRBV6-5 and TRBJ2-7; D unresolved. Trimming left V 2 bases short and J 3 bases short, with 2 bases between. The CDR3 covers 11 residues. Germline V gene sequence: CDR1 MNHEY, CDR2 SVGAGI.

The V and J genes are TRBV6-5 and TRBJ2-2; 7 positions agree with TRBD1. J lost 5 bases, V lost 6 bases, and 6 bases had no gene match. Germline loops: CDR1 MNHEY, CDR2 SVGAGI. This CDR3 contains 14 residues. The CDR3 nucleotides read TGTGCCAGCAGCCGACAGGGCAATACCGGGGAGCTGTTTTTT. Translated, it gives CASSRQGNTGELFF.

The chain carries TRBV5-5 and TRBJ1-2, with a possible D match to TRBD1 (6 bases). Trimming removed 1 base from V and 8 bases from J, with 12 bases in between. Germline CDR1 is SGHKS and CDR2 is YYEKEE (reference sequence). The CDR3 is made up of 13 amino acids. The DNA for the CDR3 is TGTGCCAGCAGCTTGCGTTCGGGGGGCGGCTACACCTTC. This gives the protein CASSLRSGGGYTF.

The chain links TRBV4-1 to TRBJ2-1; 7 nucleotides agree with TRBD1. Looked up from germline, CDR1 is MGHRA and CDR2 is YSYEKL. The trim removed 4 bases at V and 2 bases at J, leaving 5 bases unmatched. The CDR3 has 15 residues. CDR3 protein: CASSLGQLTYNEQFF. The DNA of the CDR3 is TGCGCCAGCAGCCTGGGACAGTTAACCTACAATGAGCAGTTCTTC.

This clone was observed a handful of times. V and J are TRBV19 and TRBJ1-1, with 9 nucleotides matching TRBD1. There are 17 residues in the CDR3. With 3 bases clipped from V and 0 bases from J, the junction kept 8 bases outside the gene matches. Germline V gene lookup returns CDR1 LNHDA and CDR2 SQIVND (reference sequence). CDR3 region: CASSMRQGESMNTEAFF. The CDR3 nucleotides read TGTGCCAGTAGTATGAGACAGGGGGAATCAATGAACACTGAAGCTTTCTTT. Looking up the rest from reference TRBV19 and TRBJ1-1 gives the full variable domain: DGGITQSPKYLFRKEGQNVTLSCEQNLNHDAMYWYRQDPGQGLRLIYYSQIVNDFQKGDIAEGYSVSREKKESFPLTVTSAQKNPTAFYLCASSMRQGESMNTEAFFGQGTRLTVV.

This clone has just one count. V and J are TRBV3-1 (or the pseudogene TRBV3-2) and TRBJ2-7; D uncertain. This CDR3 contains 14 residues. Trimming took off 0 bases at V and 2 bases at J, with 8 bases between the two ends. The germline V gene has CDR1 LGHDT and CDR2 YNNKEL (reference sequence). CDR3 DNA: TGTGCCAGCAGCCAAGAGGCCAAGACCTACGAGCAGTACTTC. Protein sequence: CASSQEAKTYEQYF.

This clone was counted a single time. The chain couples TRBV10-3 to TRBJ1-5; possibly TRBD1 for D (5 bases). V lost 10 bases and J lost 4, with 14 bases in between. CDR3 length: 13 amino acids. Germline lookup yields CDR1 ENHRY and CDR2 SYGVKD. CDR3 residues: CATYDSPNQPQHF. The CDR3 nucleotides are TGTGCCACCTACGACAGTCCTAATCAGCCCCAGCATTTT.

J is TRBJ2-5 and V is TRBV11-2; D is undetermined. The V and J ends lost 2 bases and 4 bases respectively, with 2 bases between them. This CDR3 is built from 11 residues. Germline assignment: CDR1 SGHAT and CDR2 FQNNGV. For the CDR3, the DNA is TGTGCCAGCAGCTTAAGAGAGACCCAGTACTTC. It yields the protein CASSLRETQYF.

CDR3 protein: CASSQDRLGLYKETQYF. DNA for the CDR3: TGTGCCAGCAGCCAAGATCGGTTGGGACTGTATAAAGAGACCCAGTACTTC. The chain joins TRBV4-2 to TRBJ2-5, with a weak D call TRBD2 (6 bases). The CDR3 runs to 17 residues. V shed 0 bases and J shed 3 bases, with 17 bases lying between them. Per germline, CDR1 LGHNA and CDR2 YNFKEQ.

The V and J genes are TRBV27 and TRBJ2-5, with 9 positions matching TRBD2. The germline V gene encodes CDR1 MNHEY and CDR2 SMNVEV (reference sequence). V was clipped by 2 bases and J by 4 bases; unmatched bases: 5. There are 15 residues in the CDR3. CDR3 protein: CASSLNSGRRETQYF. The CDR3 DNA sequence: TGTGCCAGCAGTTTAAATAGCGGGAGAAGAGAGACCCAGTACTTC.